This T cell receptor (beta chain) is drawn from a study of OX40 agonist ivuxolimab in advanced cancers. For the study at large: Ivuxolimab, which patients received intravenously every 2 weeks, was dosed at 0.01 to 10 mg/kg. Whole-study results and caveats: At 0.1 to 3.0 mg/kg and by week 6, CD4+ and CD8+ T cells in the blood had expanded clonally. Certain nonresponders likewise exhibited a low normalized T-cell clonal expansion.

Note on this clone: The antigen remains undetermined.

Libraries were prepared by immunoSEQ multiplex PCR; TCRdb keeps only in-frame clonotypes and omits some of them. The sample lists tens of thousands of clones, around 87% seen once, with 0.94% in the top ten. The germline gives CDR1 WSHSY, CDR2 SAAADI. CDR3 length: 14 amino acids. V lost 3 bases to trimming and J lost 1 base, with 8 bases between them. This receptor was obtained from an adult with an advanced solid tumor such as melanoma, head and neck, liver or kidney cancer. The V gene is TRBV10-2, the J gene TRBJ2-3; D gene ambiguous. Source: CD4+ or CD8+ T cells sorted from blood, taken in a trial of the OX40 agonist ivuxolimab. The CDR3 DNA is TGCGCCAGCAGTGATCCAGGCGGCACAGATACGCAGTATTTT. It specifies CASSDPGGTDTQYF.